The 18 T cell receptor beta chains below come from one sample, sequenced in a study of CD8+CD57+ T cells in acquired aplastic anemia. The template for TCR beta VDJ and CDR3 sequence profiling was genomic DNA. TCRdb itself ran the reads through MiXCR, one entry per CDR3 protein. The data show under 75,000 distinct CDR3 sequences, almost 55% seen once. Sequences were obtained from sorted CD4+, CD8+, or CD8+CD57+ T cells (not recorded which) from PBMCs. These TCRs come from a human donor in good health, serving as a control.

The V gene is TRBV7-6, the J gene TRBJ2-7; D may be TRBD1 or TRBD2 (5 bases each). The germline V and J ends were trimmed by 0 bases and 5 bases, with 8 bases remaining between them. CDR1 and CDR2 from the germline V gene are SGHVS and FNYEAQ. The length of the CDR3 is 13 residues. The CDR3 bases are TGTGCCAGCAGCTTAGCGAGGGGAGACGAGCAGTACTTC. This sequence encodes CASSLARGDEQYF.

This sequence joins TRBV7-2 and TRBJ2-3; the match to TRBD2 covers 12 bases. The CDR3 sequence is 14 residues long. Trimming at V came to 5 bases and at J to 6 bases, leaving 3 bases not matched to a gene. CDR1 and CDR2 (germline): SGHTA, FQGNSA. Written as DNA, the CDR3 is TGTGCCAGCAGCCTCGGACTAGCGGGGGATACGCAGTATTTT. As protein: CASSLGLAGDTQYF.

At least ten counts were recorded for this clonotype. The rearrangement joins TRBV27 to TRBJ2-1; D ambiguous. Trimming pared 5 bases from V and 8 bases from J, leaving 7 bases between. Germline CDR1 and CDR2: MNHEY and SMNVEV (reference sequence). This CDR3 spans 11 amino acids. CDR3 DNA: TGTGCCAGCAGTAGAGGCCATGAGCAGTTCTTC. This translates into CASSRGHEQFF.

J is TRBJ2-7 and V is TRBV10-1; 7 bases are a match to TRBD2. The CDR3 is 14 residues long. Germline CDR1 reads WNHNN; CDR2 reads SYGVQD (reference sequence). V was clipped by 4 bases and J by 5 bases; unmatched bases: 8. The chain's CDR3 is CASSGGRGVHEQYF. CDR3 bases: TGCGCCAGCAGTGGCGGACGGGGGGTCCACGAGCAGTACTTC.

V and J are TRBV15 and TRBJ2-7, with 9 bases lining up with TRBD1. CDR1 and CDR2 from the germline V gene are LNHNV and YYDKDF (reference sequence). The V and J ends lost 3 bases and 3 bases, in that order; junction bases with no gene match: 12. The CDR3 covers 17 residues. The CDR3 loop is CATSSGTGGAKDYEQYF. The CDR3 DNA follows: TGTGCCACCAGCAGTGGAACAGGGGGCGCGAAAGACTACGAGCAGTACTTC.

This clonotype was counted a single time. The V call is TRBV25-1, the J call TRBJ1-5; a weak D match, TRBD1 (5 bases). Per germline, CDR1 MGHDK and CDR2 SYGVNS. Trimming removed 3 bases from V and 2 bases from J, with 8 bases in between. CDR3 length equals 14 residues. The CDR3 is CASSEARGNQPQHF. The CDR3 DNA sequence: TGTGCCAGCAGTGAGGCCAGGGGCAATCAGCCCCAGCATTTT.

This clonotype is deemed medium-sized. V gene TRBV10-2 combines with J gene TRBJ2-3; D uncertain. V dropped 6 bases and J dropped 3 bases, with 4 bases sitting between them. Germline V CDR1 and CDR2: WSHSY, SAAADI. The CDR3 runs 11 residues. The CDR3 bases are TGCGCCAGCAGGCGTACAGATACGCAGTATTTT. This sequence encodes CASRRTDTQYF.

The V gene is TRBV7-8, the J gene TRBJ2-3, with TRBD1 matching 8 bases. From germline, CDR1 is SGHVS and CDR2 FQNEAQ. The length of the CDR3 is 15 residues. V was pared by 5 bases and J by 0 bases, with 4 bases of the junction left unmatched. The CDR3 here is CASSPDRGSTDTQYF. The CDR3 nucleotides read TGTGCCAGCAGCCCAGACAGGGGAAGCACAGATACGCAGTATTTT.

J is TRBJ2-7 and V is TRBV7-2, with unresolved D. The CDR3 consists of 13 residues. The ends were cut back, 3 bases at V and 6 bases at J, with 12 bases in the middle. CDR1 and CDR2 from the germline V gene are SGHTA and FQGNSA. CDR3 DNA: TGTGCCAGCAGCTTGTCGCGAGTAGGCGAGCAGTACTTC. Encoded protein: CASSLSRVGEQYF.

The table lists this clonotype with a few counts. The chain employs TRBV25-1 and TRBJ2-2; D is perhaps TRBD1 (6 bases). Germline lookup yields CDR1 MGHDK and CDR2 SYGVNS. The V gene lost 8 bases and the J gene lost 3 bases, with 16 bases spanning the gap. The CDR3 contains 15 residues. The CDR3, as DNA: TGTGCCAGCTTATACGGGACAACCTACACCGGGGAGCTGTTTTTT. This encodes CASLYGTTYTGELFF.

The chain links TRBV7-1 to TRBJ1-3, with 9 bases that match TRBD1. TRBV7-1 is an ORF for which the function is uncertain. The J segment lost 0 bases and the V segment lost 3 bases, leaving 18 bases of the junction unmatched. The CDR3 spans 21 residues. The CDR3: CASSSDPYRTGALSSGNTIYF. CDR3 sequence (DNA): TGTGCCAGCAGCTCTGACCCGTATCGGACAGGGGCTTTGAGCTCTGGAAACACCATATATTTT.

This clonotype was observed at least ten times. CDR3 nucleotides: TGTGCCAGCAGGCTAATGTCAGGATCCTATGGCTACACCTTC. It encodes CASRLMSGSYGYTF. V usage is TRBV27 and J usage is TRBJ1-2; D gene ambiguous. Trimming took off 6 bases at V and 4 bases at J, with 15 bases between the two ends. The CDR3 consists of 14 residues. Germline V gene sequence: CDR1 MNHEY, CDR2 SMNVEV (reference sequence).

The V call is TRBV19, the J call TRBJ1-5; D not resolved. Trimming took off 0 bases at V and 6 bases at J, with 15 bases between the two ends. From germline, CDR1 is LNHDA and CDR2 SQIVND (reference sequence). CDR3 length equals 16 residues. Here the CDR3 reads CASSIESRTLGQPQHF. The CDR3 DNA reads TGTGCCAGTAGTATAGAAAGCAGAACTTTAGGTCAGCCCCAGCATTTT.

This clonotype was found many times. The V gene is TRBV20-1, the J gene TRBJ2-7; D is perhaps TRBD2 (5 bases). The CDR3 covers 13 residues. V gave up 6 bases and J gave up 0 bases, with 12 bases separating them. Germline CDR1 DFQATT, CDR2 SNEGSKA (reference sequence). CDR3 nucleotide sequence: TGCAGTGCACGCGGGCCGGACTCCTACGAGCAGTACTTC. Protein product: CSARGPDSYEQYF.

This clonotype occurred a few times. V usage is TRBV2 and J usage is TRBJ1-1, with 9 positions matching TRBD1. The CDR3 covers 15 residues. Germline assignment: CDR1 SNHLY and CDR2 FYNNEI. The V gene end was trimmed by 6 bases and the J gene end by 0 bases; junction bases not matched to a gene: 5. The DNA of the CDR3 is TGTGCCAGCAGCGGGACAGGGCTCATGAACACTGAAGCTTTCTTT. Encoded protein: CASSGTGLMNTEAFF.

There are a few counts of this clonotype. The chain carries TRBV10-3 and TRBJ1-1; 9 nucleotides agree with TRBD1. V gave up 6 bases and J gave up 1 base; unmatched junction bases: 6. This CDR3 comprises 15 residues. Germline-derived CDR1 and CDR2 are ENHRY and SYGVKD. CDR3 loop: CAIRERTGENTEAFF. CDR3 in DNA: TGTGCCATCAGGGAAAGGACAGGGGAGAACACTGAAGCTTTCTTT.

This chain uses TRBV24-1 with TRBJ1-2; perhaps TRBD1 as D (5 bases). V was cut by 3 bases and J by 4 bases, with 5 bases left in between. The CDR3 spans 12 residues. CDR1 is KGHDR, CDR2 SFDVKD, per germline. The CDR3: CATSDGGYGYTF. CDR3 DNA sequence: TGTGCCACCAGTGATGGGGGCTATGGCTACACCTTC.

The chain uses TRBV19 and TRBJ2-7, with D uncertain. The CDR3 is 12 residues long. V lost 3 bases and J 5 bases, leaving 8 bases between the germline ends. In germline, CDR1 is LNHDA, CDR2 SQIVND (reference sequence). CDR3 sequence (DNA): TGTGCCAGTAGTATGCCTTCCCACGAGCAGTACTTC. It encodes CASSMPSHEQYF.